The 6 T cell receptor beta chains given below trace back to one sample, sequenced in a study of OX40 agonist ivuxolimab in advanced cancers. Repertoires were generated with immunoSEQ multiplex PCR, while TCRdb's copy carries only in-frame clones and drops some. The repertoire holds fewer than 30,000 clones, with about 76% as singletons. Sequenced here: CD4+ or CD8+ T cells sorted from blood, sampled in a trial of the OX40 agonist ivuxolimab. These receptors came from an adult with an advanced solid tumor such as melanoma, head and neck, liver or kidney cancer.

To note about this clone: The same CDR3 arises from other DNA sequences in this sample as well. V usage is TRBV5-8 and J usage is TRBJ2-1; 8 nucleotides line up with TRBD2. In germline, CDR1 is SGHTS, CDR2 YDEGEE. The CDR3 extends over 13 amino acids. J gave up 8 bases and V 1 base, and 2 bases lay outside the gene matches. The DNA of the CDR3 is TGTGCCAGCAGCTTGCGGGGGGGCTATGAGCAGTTCTTC. Amino acids: CASSLRGGYEQFF.

The V and J genes are TRBV27 and TRBJ2-5, with D hard to call. The CDR3 runs 14 residues. Germline values: CDR1 MNHEY, CDR2 SMNVEV (reference sequence). V was trimmed by 5 bases and J by 3 bases, leaving 13 bases between them. In DNA, the CDR3 is TGTGCCAGCAGTCCTGTTGGCCGGGAAGAGACCCAGTACTTC. Its protein product is CASSPVGREETQYF.

This rearrangement joins TRBV4-3 to TRBJ2-1; D is perhaps TRBD2 (6 bases). Germline V gene data show CDR1 as LGHNA and CDR2 as YSLEER. The CDR3 runs to 18 residues. Trimming cost V 0 bases and J 0 bases, with 15 bases left between them. CDR3 sequence reads: CASSQDSGGVFSYNEQFF. Written as DNA, the CDR3 is TGCGCCAGCAGCCAAGACTCTGGCGGGGTATTCTCCTACAATGAGCAGTTCTTC.

The rearrangement joins TRBV6-5 to TRBJ2-1, with TRBD2 matching 7 bases. V gave up 10 bases and J gave up 2 bases; unmatched junction bases: 11. From germline, CDR1 is MNHEY and CDR2 SVGAGI. The CDR3 spans 15 residues. The CDR3 bases are TGTGCCACTAAAAGCGGGGCCAGGGCCTACAATGAGCAGTTCTTC. Translation: CATKSGARAYNEQFF.

This rearrangement joins TRBV18 to TRBJ2-5; D unresolved. V gave up 3 bases and J gave up 1 base, with 6 bases separating them. The CDR3 sequence is 13 residues long. Germline CDR1 is KGHSH and CDR2 is LQKENI. CDR3 loop: CASSPNGQETQYF. In nucleotides, the CDR3 is TGTGCCAGCTCACCCAACGGCCAAGAGACCCAGTACTTC.

CDR3 sequence: CASSYSGGRRDTQYF. The CDR3 region has the DNA TGTGCCAGCAGTTACAGCGGGGGCCGGCGGGATACGCAGTATTTT. V gene TRBV6-5 combines with J gene TRBJ2-3, with 8 positions matching TRBD2. With V trimmed by 2 bases and J by 6 bases, 7 bases remained unmatched. The CDR3 runs to 15 residues. Germline-derived CDR1 and CDR2 are MNHEY and SVGAGI.